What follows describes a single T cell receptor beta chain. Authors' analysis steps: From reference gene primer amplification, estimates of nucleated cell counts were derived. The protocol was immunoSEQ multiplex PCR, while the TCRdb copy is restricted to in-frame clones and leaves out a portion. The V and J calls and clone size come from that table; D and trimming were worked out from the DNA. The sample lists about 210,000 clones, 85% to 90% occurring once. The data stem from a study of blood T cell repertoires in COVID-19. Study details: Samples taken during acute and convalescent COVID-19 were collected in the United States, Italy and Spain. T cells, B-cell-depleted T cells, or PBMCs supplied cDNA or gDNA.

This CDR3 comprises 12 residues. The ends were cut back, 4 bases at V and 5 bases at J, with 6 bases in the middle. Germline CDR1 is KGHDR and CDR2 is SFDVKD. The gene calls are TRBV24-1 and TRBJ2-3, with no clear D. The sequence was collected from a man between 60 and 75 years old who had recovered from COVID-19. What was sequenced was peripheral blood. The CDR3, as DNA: TGTGCCACCAGTGAGAGTGGAGATACGCAGTATTTT. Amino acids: CATSESGDTQYF.